Listed below are T cell receptor beta chains from one sample, sequenced in a study of human T cells and chemical hapten exposure. A single record per CDR3 protein comes from TCRdb applying MiXCR to the 5' RACE reads. Here the sample spans 81,000 or so distinct CDR3 sequences, 6.5% to 8.5% being singletons. The source is a male donor in good health. The CDR3 runs from the conserved cysteine through the conserved F or W. D genes are given only for firm matches. Clone size is shown for a subset of rows, as once, few, many or a class of expanded clone.

clone_size d_call j_call v_call cdr3_length cdr3_nt cdr3_aa
many . TRBJ2-3 TRBV7-2 14 TGTGCCAGCAGCTCCTCGACTCAGGGGGATACGCAGTATTTT CASSSSTQGDTQYF
many TRBD1 TRBJ2-7 TRBV29-1 13 TGCAGCGTCCCGGGACAGGGCGGATACGAGCAGTACTTC CSVPGQGGYEQYF
few . TRBJ2-3 TRBV7-9 13 TGTGCCAGCAGCTTAGCTAGCACAGATACGCAGTATTTT CASSLASTDTQYF
few . TRBJ1-6 TRBV5-1 13 TGCGCCAGCAGCGCCGGCGACAATTCACCCCTCCACTTT CASSAGDNSPLHF
. TRBD1 TRBJ1-5 TRBV7-6 14 TGTGCCAGCAGCCCCCGACAGGGTTCGGAGCCCCAGCATTTT CASSPRQGSEPQHF
few . TRBJ2-1 TRBV7-8 17 TGTGCCAGCAGCTACCGACCACATCTTCTCTCCTACAATGAGCAGTTCTTC CASSYRPHLLSYNEQFF
many TRBD1 TRBJ2-7 TRBV9 15 TGTGCCAGCAGCGCGGGGACAGGGGTTGGCTACGAGCAGTACTTC CASSAGTGVGYEQYF
many . TRBJ1-1 TRBV27 15 TGTGCCAGCAGTCCCCGTCTGGTTGCGGGGACTGAAGCTTTCTTT CASSPRLVAGTEAFF
. . TRBJ1-2 TRBV12-3/TRBV12-4 12 TGTGCCAGCAGTTCCCATTTGGGGGGCGACACCTTC CASSSHLGGDTF
few . TRBJ2-7 TRBV29-1 13 TGCAGCGTTGCTGGGAGGAGCTCCTACGAGCAGTACTTC CSVAGRSSYEQYF
. . TRBJ1-2 TRBV5-6 16 TGTGCCAGCAGCCAAGGGGCAGGGCGCTCTAACTATGGCTACACCTTC CASSQGAGRSNYGYTF
few . TRBJ2-2 TRBV5-4 16 TGTGCCAGCAGCTTTTTGCCAGGGTTGACCACCGGGGAGCTGTTTTTT CASSFLPGLTTGELFF
few . TRBJ2-2 TRBV12-3/TRBV12-4 12 TGTGCCAGCATCTTAGGGAGCGGGGAGCTGTTTTTT CASILGSGELFF
. . TRBJ1-2 TRBV7-9 14 TGTGCCAGCAGTCAAAACAGGCCCGACTATGGCTACACCTTC CASSQNRPDYGYTF
many . TRBJ2-3 TRBV5-1 16 TGCGCCAGCAGCTTGGAGGGTCAGCAGAGCACAGATACGCAGTATTTT CASSLEGQQSTDTQYF
few . TRBJ2-7 TRBV25-1 17 TGTGCCAGCACCAGGGACACCGGATTCCCTTCGCCCTACGAGCAGTACTTC CASTRDTGFPSPYEQYF
. . TRBJ1-1 TRBV25-1 14 TGTGCCAGCAGAGACAGAGGGTTTGACACTGAAGCTTTCTTT CASRDRGFDTEAFF
few TRBD1 TRBJ1-5 TRBV27 13 TGTGCCAGCCGCCGGGACAGCTATCAGCCCCAGCATTTT CASRRDSYQPQHF
many . TRBJ2-3 TRBV2 14 TGTGCCAGCAATCCCCTAGCGAGCACAGATACGCAGTATTTT CASNPLASTDTQYF
few TRBD1 TRBJ1-5 TRBV4-2 14 TGTGCCAGCAGCCCCCGGACAGGGAACCAGCCCCAGCATTTT CASSPRTGNQPQHF
. TRBD1 TRBJ1-2 TRBV15 14 TGTGCCACCAGCAGAGATAGGGGGCGGGGTGGCTACACCTTC CATSRDRGRGGYTF
. . TRBJ2-1 TRBV7-2 13 TGTGCCAGCAGCTCCCGGACCGACAATGAGCAGTTCTTC CASSSRTDNEQFF
. . TRBJ2-4 TRBV27 14 TGTGCCAGCAGTTTATCATCCCCAGCAAACATTCAGTACTTC CASSLSSPANIQYF
. TRBD1 TRBJ1-4 TRBV29-1 14 TGCAGCGTTGAAGAGGGACAGGGGTATGAAAAACTGTTTTTT CSVEEGQGYEKLFF
many TRBD2 TRBJ2-3 TRBV7-8 15 TGTGCCAGCAGCTTCGTACCGGGGGGGCACCATACGCAGTATTTT CASSFVPGGHHTQYF
. . TRBJ1-5 TRBV6-5 14 TGTGCCAGCAGTTTGGTACAGTACAATCAGCCCCAGCATTTT CASSLVQYNQPQHF
few . TRBJ1-1 TRBV3-1 13 TGTGCCAGCAGCCAAGGGGGACTTAATGAAGCTTTCTTT CASSQGGLNEAFF
. . TRBJ1-1 TRBV5-4 15 TGTGCCAGCAGCTTGGCCGGACAGCTGAACACTGAAGCTTTCTTT CASSLAGQLNTEAFF
few TRBD1 TRBJ1-5 TRBV20-1 13 TGCAGTGCTGACTACAGGGGGAATCAGCCCCAGCATTTT CSADYRGNQPQHF
many . TRBJ2-7 TRBV10-3 13 TGTGCCATCAGTGGGGACACAGCCTACGAGCAGTACTTC CAISGDTAYEQYF
. . TRBJ2-7 TRBV7-2 15 TGTGCCGGCAGCTCGACTGCTAGTCCGAGGTACGAGCAGTACTTC CAGSSTASPRYEQYF
many . TRBJ2-1 TRBV9 15 TGTGCCAGCAGCGTAGGGGTAGGGGGGTCGGGTGAGCAGTTCTTC CASSVGVGGSGEQFF
many . TRBJ2-1 TRBV7-9 14 TGTGCCAGCTGGAGGCATCCCGATCACAATGAGCAGTTCTTC CASWRHPDHNEQFF
. TRBD2 TRBJ2-3 TRBV4-2 15 TGTGCCAGCAGCCAGCCTGACCGGGACTACGGTACGCAGTATTTT CASSQPDRDYGTQYF
. . TRBJ1-3 TRBV5-5 15 TGTGCCAGCAGTACCGGGACAAGCTCTGGAAACACCATATATTTT CASSTGTSSGNTIYF
few . TRBJ1-6 TRBV4-3 17 TGCGCCAGCAGCCAAGATATAGAGACACCTGAAAATTCACCCCTCCACTTT CASSQDIETPENSPLHF
. . TRBJ1-2 TRBV18 16 TGTGCCAGCTCACCTCTCCCGAGGGAGGGGAACTATGGCTACACCTTC CASSPLPREGNYGYTF
few TRBD1 TRBJ2-7 TRBV11-1 16 TGTGCCAGCAGCTTAGGCCCGGAGGACAGGGTATACGAGCAGTACTTC CASSLGPEDRVYEQYF
. TRBD1 TRBJ2-7 TRBV7-2 13 TGTGCCAGCAGCATGGGACAGGCCTACGAGCAGTACTTC CASSMGQAYEQYF
many TRBD2 TRBJ2-3 TRBV29-1 15 TGCAGCGTTGACTCGGGACTAGCGGGAGGGGGTACGCAGTATTTT CSVDSGLAGGGTQYF
. . TRBJ2-5 TRBV7-9 16 TGTGCCAGCAGCTTAGTGACGGGGGCTTTGAAGGAGACCCAGTACTTC CASSLVTGALKETQYF
. . TRBJ1-5 TRBV20-1 15 TGCAGTGCTCCCGGAGGGCCGGGACTCAATCAGCCCCAGCATTTT CSAPGGPGLNQPQHF
. TRBD1 TRBJ1-4 TRBV9 16 TGTGCCAGCAGCCGAACACGGACAGGGATAAATGAAAAACTGTTTTTT CASSRTRTGINEKLFF
many . TRBJ2-5 TRBV7-9 15 TGTGCCAGCAGTTACCCACTGGCGGGACAAGAGACCCAGTACTTC CASSYPLAGQETQYF
. TRBD2 TRBJ2-7 TRBV5-1 15 TGCGCCAGCAGCTTCAGCGGGGCCCGTAACTACGAGCAGTACTTC CASSFSGARNYEQYF
. TRBD2 TRBJ2-3 TRBV11-2 15 TGTGCCAGCAGCTTTAGCGGGGGGGCGGAAGATACGCAGTATTTT CASSFSGGAEDTQYF
once TRBD1 TRBJ1-2 TRBV6-1 17 TGTGCCAGCAGCGAAATTGTAACTCGGGACAGAATATATGGCTACACCTTC CASSEIVTRDRIYGYTF